This entry describes one T cell receptor beta chain. It was with a sample-barcoded 5' primer and a J-beta primer mix that a second PCR of roughly 7 to 11 cycles was run. A tag from a template-switch adaptor with 12 random nucleotides marked each cDNA molecule. TCRdb independently ran MiXCR on the 5' RACE reads; one entry per CDR3 protein. The sample contains some 760,000 distinct CDR3 sequences, approximately 25% of which appear only once. The sample is drawn from a study of blood T cells in healthy people across ages. This CDR3 contains 20 residues. J lost 2 bases, V lost 2 bases, and 15 bases had no gene match. Germline CDR1 and CDR2: MDHEN and SYDVKM. These data were likewise used in another study, on T cells of mothers and their children. As that study records: From each mother came over 8.5 million TCR beta CDR3 reads, and from each child came about 3 million. At a sensitivity of approximately 100 clones per million clonotypes, no persistent microchimeric T cell clones appeared.

V is TRBV28 and J is TRBJ2-3; 11 nucleotides agree with TRBD2. This receptor was taken from a boy younger than 18 in good health. The sequencing sample was made of blood. The CDR3 coding sequence is TGTGCCAGCAGTTTAAAGGAACGAAGACTAGCGGGGTTCCTCACAGATACGCAGTATTTT. Amino acid sequence: CASSLKERRLAGFLTDTQYF. The whole variable domain, remainder taken from reference TRBV28 and TRBJ2-3, is DVKVTQSSRYLVKRTGEKVFLECVQDMDHENMFWYRQDPGLGLRLIYFSYDVKMKEKGDIPEGYSVSREKKERFSLILESASTNQTSMYLCASSLKERRLAGFLTDTQYFGPGTRLTVL.